The source of this T cell receptor (beta chain) is a study of T cell responses to AZD1222 COVID-19 vaccine. Investigators merged groups given second doses at roughly 4 or roughly 12 weeks. Clones were read by immunoSEQ multiplex PCR, and TCRdb kept only the in-frame ones, dropping some. This sample has 50,000 to 75,000 clones, with 89% found just once. On this clone: Antigen unknown.

V was trimmed by 4 bases and J by 0 bases, leaving 15 bases between them. The germline V gene has CDR1 MGHRA and CDR2 YSYEKL. The CDR3 sequence is 16 residues long. Findings and limits, study-wide: Just a handful of AZD1222 recipients tested seropositive at baseline. Dominant at 160-218 and 743-854, vaccine-associated CD4 TCRs also spanned spike. Clonal diversity was possibly underestimated; the donors were predominantly white British and more often female.

The chain recombines TRBV4-1 with TRBJ1-2, with D hard to call. The sequencing here drew on peripheral blood, taken 28 days after the second AZD1222 dose. This TCR came from an adult who received the AZD1222 COVID-19 vaccine. In DNA form, the CDR3 reads TGCGCCAGCAGCCTTTTCCGCCGCCGGTCTAACTATGGCTACACCTTC. Translation gives CASSLFRRRSNYGYTF.